These 13 T cell receptor beta chains came from one sample sequenced in a study of T-cell reconstitution after alpha-beta-depleted transplantation in children. For TCRbeta, the library was prepared with unique molecular identifiers. TCRdb called the PCR reads again in MiXCR, with one record for every CDR3 protein. The profile shows roughly 200,000 distinct CDR3 sequences, roughly 15% of them singletons. The sequenced sample was PBMCs from the stem cell graft donor, obtained from the stem cell graft. The receptors come from a human donor who donated a stem cell graft to a child with acute lymphoblastic leukemia.

Note on this clonotype: Being one base from a much bigger clone, this may be a read error. The chain employs TRBV30 and TRBJ1-2, with unresolved D. The CDR3 length is 14 residues. V was clipped by 4 bases and J by 5 bases, with 17 bases between them. Germline V CDR1 and CDR2: GTSNPN, SVGIG (reference sequence). CDR3 nucleotides: TGTGCCTGGACTGACCCCGGTCTCATTTATGGCTACACCTTC. Residues: CAWTDPGLIYGYTF.

This clonotype was observed a few times. The chain recombines TRBV28 with TRBJ2-5; no clear D gene. Germline lookup yields CDR1 MDHEN and CDR2 SYDVKM. Trimming stripped 5 bases from V and 8 bases from J, with 12 bases between. The CDR3 length is 12 residues. The CDR3 spells CASSPPLNTQYF. The CDR3 DNA follows: TGTGCCAGCAGTCCGCCGTTAAACACCCAGTACTTC. The whole variable domain, filled in from reference TRBV28 and TRBJ2-5, reads DVKVTQSSRYLVKRTGEKVFLECVQDMDHENMFWYRQDPGLGLRLIYFSYDVKMKEKGDIPEGYSVSREKKERFSLILESASTNQTSMYLCASSPPLNTQYFGPGTRLLVL.

The J gene is TRBJ2-7, the V gene TRBV12-3 or TRBV12-4, with TRBD2 as a possible D gene (6 bases). The CDR3 covers 15 residues. The ends were cut back, 5 bases at V and 7 bases at J, with 21 bases in the middle. CDR3 residues: CASSAEKEGWREQYF. CDR3 sequence (DNA): TGTGCCAGCAGTGCGGAAAAGGAGGGCTGGCGGGAGCAGTACTTC.

The V call is TRBV12-2, the J call TRBJ1-5; the tabulated D call, TRBD1, remains unverified against the DNA. TRBV12-2 is tagged as a pseudogene. The CDR3 length is 15 residues. The CDR3 sequence is CASRSIGQWNQPQHF. DNA for the CDR3: TGTGCAAGTCGGTCTATCGGACAGTGGAATCAGCCCCAGCATTTT.

This clonotype was detected many times. J is TRBJ2-2 and V is TRBV14; D not certain. The CDR3 has 14 residues. V lost 2 bases and J lost 4, with 8 bases in between. CDR1 is SGHDN, CDR2 FVKESK, per germline. CDR3 sequence (DNA): TGTGCCAGCAGCCAAAGTCTTCCCACCGGGGAGCTGTTTTTT. Translating it yields CASSQSLPTGELFF.

At least ten counts were recorded for this clonotype. V gene TRBV20-1 combines with J gene TRBJ1-5, with 7 bases aligning to TRBD1. Trimming removed 6 bases from V and 2 bases from J; junction bases left unmatched: 4. Germline V lookup: CDR1 DFQATT, CDR2 SNEGSKA (reference sequence). This CDR3 comprises 13 residues. For the CDR3, the DNA is TGCAGTGCCCCCGGACAGGGCAATCAGCCCCAGCATTTT. Translated: CSAPGQGNQPQHF.

This clonotype was recorded at least ten times. This sequence joins TRBV5-1 and TRBJ2-3; 11 bases agree with TRBD2. The germline V gene encodes CDR1 SGHRS and CDR2 YFSETQ. J lost 4 bases, V lost 4 bases, and 8 bases had no gene match. This CDR3 has 16 amino acids. The CDR3, as DNA: TGCGCCAGCAGCCTCCGGACTAGCGGGCCCTCAGATACGCAGTATTTT. This gives the protein CASSLRTSGPSDTQYF.

In its sample, this clonotype was seen many times. J is TRBJ2-7 and V is TRBV7-9; D could derive from TRBD1 or TRBD2 (7 bases each). CDR1 SEHNR and CDR2 FQNEAQ come from the germline V gene (reference sequence). There are 14 residues in the CDR3. V was shortened by 5 bases and J by 2 bases, with 13 bases between the two germline ends. DNA for the CDR3: TGTGCCAGCAGCCCCCAGGGGGGGACCTACGAGCAGTACTTC. It is translated as CASSPQGGTYEQYF.

This clonotype was recorded at least ten times. V and J are TRBV29-1 and TRBJ2-7; D tentatively fits TRBD1 or TRBD2 (7 bases each). Deletions cut 6 bases from V and 7 bases from J, with 22 bases between. The CDR3 runs to 14 residues. Germline assignment: CDR1 SQVTM and CDR2 ANQGSEA. The CDR3 region has the DNA TGCAGCGTAACCTACCGACTAGCAGGGGGAGAGCAGTACTTC. This gives the protein CSVTYRLAGGEQYF.

V is TRBV7-9 and J is TRBJ2-7; D unclear. CDR3 length equals 14 residues. Germline loops: CDR1 SEHNR, CDR2 FQNEAQ (reference sequence). V was shortened by 2 bases and J by 5 bases, with 13 bases between the two germline ends. The DNA of the CDR3 is TGTGCCAGCAGCTTATCGGTTCACAACAACGAGCAGTACTTC. Protein product: CASSLSVHNNEQYF.

This clonotype was observed many times. This sequence joins TRBV12-3 or TRBV12-4 and TRBJ1-1, with TRBD1 matching over 9 bases. This CDR3 has 13 residues. The V segment lost 6 bases and the J segment 4 bases; nucleotides outside the gene matches: 3. This chain's CDR3 is CASSGTGFTEAFF. CDR3 DNA sequence: TGTGCCAGCAGCGGGACAGGGTTCACTGAAGCTTTCTTT.

This clonotype has at least ten counts. This chain joins TRBV6-5 and TRBJ2-3, with TRBD2 identical over 10 bases. The germline V gene has CDR1 MNHEY and CDR2 SVGAGI. CDR3 length equals 17 residues. Trimming at V came to 8 bases and at J to 5 bases, leaving 16 bases not matched to a gene. The CDR3 is CASGELRSSGRRDTQYF. The CDR3, as DNA: TGTGCCAGCGGGGAGTTAAGGTCTAGCGGGAGAAGAGATACGCAGTATTTT.

This clonotype was counted a few times. The CDR3 DNA follows: TGTGCCAGCAGCTTCGGACTAGCGGGGCACAATGAGCAGTTCTTC. Its protein is CASSFGLAGHNEQFF. The chain joins TRBV11-3 to TRBJ2-1, with 12 bases identical to TRBD2. The CDR3 is 15 residues long. With 3 bases clipped from V and 5 bases from J, the junction kept 2 bases outside the gene matches. CDR1 is SGHNT, CDR2 YENEEA, per germline.